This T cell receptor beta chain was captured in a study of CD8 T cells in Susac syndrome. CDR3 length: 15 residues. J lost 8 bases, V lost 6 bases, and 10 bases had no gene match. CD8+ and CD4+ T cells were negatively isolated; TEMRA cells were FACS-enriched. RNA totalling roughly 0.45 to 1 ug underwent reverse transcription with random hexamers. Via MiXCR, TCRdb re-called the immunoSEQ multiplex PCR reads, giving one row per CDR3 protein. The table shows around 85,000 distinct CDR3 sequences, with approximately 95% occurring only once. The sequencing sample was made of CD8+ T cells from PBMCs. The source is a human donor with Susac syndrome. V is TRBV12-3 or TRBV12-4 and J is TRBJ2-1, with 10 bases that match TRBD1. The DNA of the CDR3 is TGTGCCAGCAGCCTTGGGACAGGGGAGTTCTATGAGCAGTTCTTC. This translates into CASSLGTGEFYEQFF.